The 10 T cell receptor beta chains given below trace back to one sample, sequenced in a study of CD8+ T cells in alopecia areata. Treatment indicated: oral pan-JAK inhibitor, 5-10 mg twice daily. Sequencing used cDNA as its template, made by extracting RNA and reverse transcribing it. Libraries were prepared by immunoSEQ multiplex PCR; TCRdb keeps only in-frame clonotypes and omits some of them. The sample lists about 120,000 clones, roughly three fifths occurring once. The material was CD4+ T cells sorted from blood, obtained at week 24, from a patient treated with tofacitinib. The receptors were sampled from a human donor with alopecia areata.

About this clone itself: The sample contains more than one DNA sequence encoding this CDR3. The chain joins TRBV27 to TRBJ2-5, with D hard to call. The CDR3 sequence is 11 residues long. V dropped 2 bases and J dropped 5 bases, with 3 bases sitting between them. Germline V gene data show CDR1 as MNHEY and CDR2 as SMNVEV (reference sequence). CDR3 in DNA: TGTGCCAGCAGTTTAGGGGAGACCCAGTACTTC. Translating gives CASSLGETQYF.

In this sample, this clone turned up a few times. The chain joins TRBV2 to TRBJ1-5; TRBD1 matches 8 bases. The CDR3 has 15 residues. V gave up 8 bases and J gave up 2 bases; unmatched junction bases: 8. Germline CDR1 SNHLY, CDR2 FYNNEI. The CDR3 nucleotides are TGTGCCAGCGCGGGGGGACAGGTAGGCAATCAGCCCCAGCATTTT. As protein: CASAGGQVGNQPQHF.

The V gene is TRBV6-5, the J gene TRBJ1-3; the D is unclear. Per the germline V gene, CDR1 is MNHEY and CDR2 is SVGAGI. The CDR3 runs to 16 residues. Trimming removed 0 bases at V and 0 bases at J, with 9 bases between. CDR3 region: CASSYSSKSSGNTIYF. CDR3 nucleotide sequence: TGTGCCAGCAGTTACTCATCCAAGAGCTCTGGAAACACCATATATTTT.

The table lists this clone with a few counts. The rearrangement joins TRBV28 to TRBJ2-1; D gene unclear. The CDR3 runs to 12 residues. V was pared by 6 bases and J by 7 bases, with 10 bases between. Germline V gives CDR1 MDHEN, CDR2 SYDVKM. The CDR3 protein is CASRGLGNEQFF. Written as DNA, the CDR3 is TGTGCCAGCAGGGGTTTGGGGAATGAGCAGTTCTTC.

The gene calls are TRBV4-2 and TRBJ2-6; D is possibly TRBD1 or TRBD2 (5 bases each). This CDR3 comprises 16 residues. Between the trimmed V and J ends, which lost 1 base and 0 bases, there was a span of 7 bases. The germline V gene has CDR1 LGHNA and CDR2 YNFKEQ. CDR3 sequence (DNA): TGTGCCAGCAGCCAAGGGGACGACTCTGGGGCCAACGTCCTGACTTTC. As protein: CASSQGDDSGANVLTF.

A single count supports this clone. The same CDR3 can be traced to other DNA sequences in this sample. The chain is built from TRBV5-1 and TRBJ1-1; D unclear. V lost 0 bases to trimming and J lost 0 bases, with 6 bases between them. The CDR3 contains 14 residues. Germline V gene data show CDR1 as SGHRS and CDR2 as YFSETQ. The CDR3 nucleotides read TGCGCCAGCAGCTTGGCCGGTATGAACACTGAAGCTTTCTTT. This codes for CASSLAGMNTEAFF.

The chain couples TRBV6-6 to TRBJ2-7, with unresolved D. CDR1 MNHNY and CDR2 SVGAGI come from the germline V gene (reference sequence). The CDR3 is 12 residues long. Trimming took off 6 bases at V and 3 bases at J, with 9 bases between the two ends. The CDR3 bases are TGTGCCAGCAGCACCTTGTACTACGAGCAGTACTTC. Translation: CASSTLYYEQYF.

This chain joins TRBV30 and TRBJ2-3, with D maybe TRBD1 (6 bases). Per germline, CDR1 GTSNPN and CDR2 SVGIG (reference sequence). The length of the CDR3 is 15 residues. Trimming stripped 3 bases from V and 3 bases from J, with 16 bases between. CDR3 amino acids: CAWSLHHRETDTQYF. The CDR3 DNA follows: TGTGCCTGGAGCCTACACCACAGGGAGACAGATACGCAGTATTTT.

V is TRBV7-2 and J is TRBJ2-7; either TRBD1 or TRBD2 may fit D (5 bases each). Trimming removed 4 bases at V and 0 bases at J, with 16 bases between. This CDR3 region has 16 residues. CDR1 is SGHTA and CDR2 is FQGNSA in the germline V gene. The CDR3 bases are TGTGCCAGCAGCTCTTACCGGGGCAGAAGCTCCTACGAGCAGTACTTC. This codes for CASSSYRGRSSYEQYF.

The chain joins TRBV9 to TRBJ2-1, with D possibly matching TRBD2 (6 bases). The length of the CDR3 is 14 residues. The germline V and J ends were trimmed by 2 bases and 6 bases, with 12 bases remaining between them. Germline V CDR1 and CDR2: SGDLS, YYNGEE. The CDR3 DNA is TGTGCCAGCAGCGTTGAGATCGGGGGCAATGAGCAGTTCTTC. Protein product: CASSVEIGGNEQFF.